Listed here are 29 T cell receptor beta chains from one sample, sequenced in a study of cytomegalovirus exposure and HLA in healthy donors. Use of 60 Vbeta and 13 Jbeta primers characterized the PCR. Assay used: immunoSEQ multiplex PCR; TCRdb lists only in-frame clones, some missing. The repertoire holds some 100,000 clones, with around 82% as singletons. Sample: PBMCs. These receptors all stem from a woman in her forties or fifties in good health and CMV-seropositive.

The chain joins TRBV27 to TRBJ2-7; TRBD1 aligns across 8 bases. With V trimmed by 6 bases and J by 3 bases, 13 bases remained unmatched. CDR1 MNHEY and CDR2 SMNVEV come from the germline V gene (reference sequence). This CDR3 has 16 residues. The CDR3 loop reads CASSPEDGTGLYEQYF. CDR3 DNA: TGTGCCAGCAGCCCGGAGGACGGGACAGGTCTCTACGAGCAGTACTTC.

The chain employs TRBV7-8 and TRBJ1-1; D not resolved. This CDR3 contains 11 residues. With 5 bases removed from V and 5 bases from J, the gap between germline ends came to 6 bases. Looked up from germline, CDR1 is SGHVS and CDR2 is FQNEAQ. The CDR3 here is CASSPSTEAFF. As DNA, the CDR3 is TGTGCCAGCAGCCCCAGTACTGAAGCTTTCTTT.

V is TRBV14 and J is TRBJ2-1; D is possibly TRBD2 (6 bases). Trimming cost V 2 bases and J 13 bases, with 15 bases left between them. Germline assignment: CDR1 SGHDN and CDR2 FVKESK. This CDR3 contains 13 residues. Here the CDR3 reads CASSQPYGTFQFF. CDR3 coding DNA: TGTGCCAGCAGCCAACCCTACGGGACTTTCCAGTTCTTC.

CDR3 in DNA: TGTGCCAGCAGCTTAGCAGGGGGACACCCGTACACAGATACGCAGTATTTT. This sequence encodes CASSLAGGHPYTDTQYF. V gene TRBV7-9 combines with J gene TRBJ2-3; the D gene is possibly TRBD1 (6 bases). Germline V CDR1 and CDR2: SEHNR, FQNEAQ (reference sequence). The CDR3 spans 17 residues. V dropped 0 bases and J dropped 2 bases, with 15 bases sitting between them.

The rearrangement uses TRBV19 and TRBJ2-1; 10 bases agree with TRBD2. The J segment lost 4 bases and the V segment lost 4 bases, leaving 10 bases of the junction unmatched. The CDR3 consists of 17 residues. CDR1 is LNHDA, CDR2 SQIVND, per germline (reference sequence). Here the CDR3 reads CASSSLALAGIYNEQFF. CDR3 nucleotide sequence: TGTGCCAGTAGTAGCCTTGCACTAGCGGGAATTTACAATGAGCAGTTCTTC. Supplemented by reference TRBV19 and TRBJ2-1, the full variable domain reads DGGITQSPKYLFRKEGQNVTLSCEQNLNHDAMYWYRQDPGQGLRLIYYSQIVNDFQKGDIAEGYSVSREKKESFPLTVTSAQKNPTAFYLCASSSLALAGIYNEQFFGPGTRLTVL.

The chain employs TRBV9 and TRBJ2-1; 12 bases are shared with TRBD2. Germline V gene lookup returns CDR1 SGDLS and CDR2 YYNGEE. The CDR3 spans 18 residues. Germline trimming cut 0 bases from V and 7 bases from J; bases unmatched to any gene: 11. The DNA for the CDR3 is TGTGCCAGCAGCGTAGGGTGGGCTAGCGGGAGGGCCGGGAATGAGCAGTTCTTC. It specifies CASSVGWASGRAGNEQFF. The full variable domain, rest sourced from reference TRBV9 and TRBJ2-1, is DSGVTQTPKHLITATGQRVTLRCSPRSGDLSVYWYQQSLDQGLQFLIQYYNGEERAKGNILERFSAQQFPDLHSELNLSSLELGDSALYFCASSVGWASGRAGNEQFFGPGTRLTVL.

The CDR3 region has the DNA TGTGCCAGCACTAAGGGTAGCGGGGGGCTGTACAATGAGCAGTTCTTC. Its protein is CASTKGSGGLYNEQFF. The chain couples TRBV2 to TRBJ2-1; TRBD2 agrees at 10 bases. The V and J ends lost 7 bases and 4 bases, in that order; junction bases with no gene match: 10. Germline CDR1 is SNHLY and CDR2 is FYNNEI. The CDR3 is 16 amino acids.

There are a few counts of this clone. This chain links TRBV7-3 with TRBJ2-3, with 7 bases fitting TRBD2. The V segment lost 2 bases and the J segment 4 bases; nucleotides outside the gene matches: 3. Per the germline V gene, CDR1 is SGHTA and CDR2 is FQGTGA. The CDR3 consists of 14 residues. DNA for the CDR3: TGTGCCAGCAGCTTATTTGCGGGAGCAGATACGCAGTATTTT. Its protein is CASSLFAGADTQYF. The full variable domain, in which reference TRBV7-3 and TRBJ2-3 provide the parts outside the CDR3, is GAGVSQTPSNKVTEKGKYVELRCDPISGHTALYWYRQSLGQGPEFLIYFQGTGAADDSGLPNDRFFAVRPEGSVSTLKIQRTERGDSAVYLCASSLFAGADTQYFGPGTRLTVL.

The chain combines TRBV19 with TRBJ2-1; D is unclear. This CDR3 spans 11 amino acids. V gave up 8 bases and J gave up 6 bases, with 8 bases separating them. Germline CDR1 LNHDA, CDR2 SQIVND (reference sequence). CDR3 protein: CASLSVNEQFF. In nucleotides, the CDR3 is TGTGCCAGTTTGTCCGTCAATGAGCAGTTCTTC.

The CDR3 loop is CASSPRTSSAYEQYF. For the CDR3, the DNA is TGTGCCAGCAGCCCCCGGACTAGTTCAGCCTACGAGCAGTACTTC. This sequence joins TRBV9 and TRBJ2-7; the match to TRBD2 covers 7 bases. V was pared by 4 bases and J by 2 bases, with 9 bases of the junction left unmatched. The CDR3 runs to 15 residues. CDR1 and CDR2 from the germline V gene are SGDLS and YYNGEE. Together with reference TRBV9 and TRBJ2-7, the CDR3 gives the full variable domain: DSGVTQTPKHLITATGQRVTLRCSPRSGDLSVYWYQQSLDQGLQFLIQYYNGEERAKGNILERFSAQQFPDLHSELNLSSLELGDSALYFCASSPRTSSAYEQYFGPGTRLTVT.

This clone was found a few times. The CDR3 sequence: CASSQETGGSDTQYF. The CDR3 DNA sequence: TGTGCCAGCAGCCAAGAGACAGGGGGATCAGATACGCAGTATTTT. The chain uses TRBV4-2 and TRBJ2-3, with TRBD1 matching 9 bases. After removal of 0 bases from V and 4 bases from J, the junction contained 2 bases not matched to a gene. CDR1 is LGHNA and CDR2 is YNFKEQ in the germline V gene. The CDR3 spans 15 residues.

The chain has TRBV5-5 and TRBJ2-2; possibly TRBD2 for D (5 bases). Between the trimmed V and J ends, which lost 9 bases and 5 bases, there was a span of 14 bases. The CDR3 contains 13 residues. Germline loops: CDR1 SGHKS, CDR2 YYEKEE (reference sequence). CDR3 in amino acids: CATQLRETGELFF. CDR3 DNA: TGTGCCACCCAACTTAGGGAGACCGGGGAGCTGTTTTTT.

This clone has only a few counts. Other DNA sequences in this sample translate to the same CDR3. The chain employs TRBV19 and TRBJ2-5; 10 nucleotides match TRBD1. The germline CDR1 and CDR2 sequences are LNHDA and SQIVND (reference sequence). With 1 base clipped from V and 5 bases from J, the junction kept 4 bases outside the gene matches. The CDR3 is made up of 15 amino acids. CDR3 bases: TGTGCCAGTAGTATAGGACAGGGGGCGAGGGAGACCCAGTACTTC. Translating gives CASSIGQGARETQYF.

This clone turned up a few times. The chain links TRBV4-2 to TRBJ2-6, with D perhaps matching TRBD1 (7 bases). This CDR3 spans 18 amino acids. CDR1 is LGHNA, CDR2 YNFKEQ, per germline. V lost 1 base to trimming and J lost 0 bases, with 13 bases between them. CDR3 region: CASSQAGDSSSGANVLTF. The CDR3 region has the DNA TGTGCCAGCAGCCAAGCGGGGGACAGTTCCTCTGGGGCCAACGTCCTGACTTTC.

About this clone: At one boundary the junction diverges from the germline segment, which might be a read error. The chain combines TRBV7-9 with TRBJ1-1, with D possibly being TRBD1 (5 bases). Germline V lookup: CDR1 SEHNR, CDR2 FQNEAQ (reference sequence). This CDR3 comprises 13 residues. CDR3 residues: CSSSPTEGFEAFF. The CDR3 region has the DNA TGTTCCAGCAGCCCGACAGAAGGGTTTGAAGCTTTCTTT.

The chain is built from TRBV9 and TRBJ1-6; D is undetermined. The CDR3 runs to 14 residues. Trimming stripped 3 bases from V and 4 bases from J, with 8 bases between. The germline CDR1 and CDR2 sequences are SGDLS and YYNGEE. The CDR3 sequence: CASSATQYNSPLHF. In nucleotides, the CDR3 is TGTGCCAGCAGCGCGACACAGTATAATTCACCCCTCCACTTT.

The chain is built from TRBV10-1 and TRBJ2-3; D remains unclear. CDR3 length: 14 amino acids. The V end was cut by 2 bases, the J end by 4 bases, with 10 bases between. Germline CDR1 is WNHNN and CDR2 is SYGVQD (reference sequence). The CDR3, as DNA: TGCGCCAGCAGTGAGACCCGTCTAGCAGATACGCAGTATTTT. This codes for CASSETRLADTQYF.

The chain is built from TRBV6-5 and TRBJ2-7, with 10 bases lining up with TRBD2. CDR1 and CDR2 (germline): MNHEY, SVGAGI. The V segment lost 0 bases and the J segment 3 bases; nucleotides outside the gene matches: 2. The CDR3 sequence is 15 residues long. The CDR3 region has the DNA TGTGCCAGCAGTTACTCCTCTAGCGGGAGCTACGAGCAGTACTTC. It is translated as CASSYSSSGSYEQYF.

This clone was detected only a few times. V usage is TRBV29-1 and J usage is TRBJ1-1; the match to TRBD1 covers 8 bases. In germline, CDR1 is SQVTM, CDR2 ANQGSEA. V shed 3 bases and J 6 bases; nucleotides not matched to a gene: 12. This CDR3 has 15 amino acids. The chain's CDR3 is CSVDSWTGSLSEAFF. CDR3 DNA: TGCAGCGTTGATTCCTGGACAGGGAGTCTTTCTGAAGCTTTCTTT.

The chain joins TRBV6-1 to TRBJ1-2, with D possibly being TRBD1 (5 bases). This CDR3 is 10 amino acids long. The V end was cut by 8 bases, the J end by 5 bases, with 6 bases between. In germline, CDR1 is MNHNS, CDR2 SASEGT. CDR3 protein: CASGQYGYTF. The CDR3 DNA follows: TGTGCCAGCGGACAATATGGCTACACCTTC.

The V and J genes are TRBV6-5 and TRBJ2-2; D is undetermined. CDR1 is MNHEY and CDR2 is SVGAGI in the germline V gene. This CDR3 has 13 amino acids. V gave up 5 bases and J gave up 6 bases, with 10 bases separating them. The CDR3 nucleotides read TGTGCCAGCAGTCTCCTAGACGCCGGGGAGCTGTTTTTT. It yields the protein CASSLLDAGELFF.

On this clone: Other nucleotide sequences in the sample specify the same CDR3. V is TRBV5-1 and J is TRBJ2-2; D gene uncertain. The CDR3 covers 13 residues. V lost 0 bases and J 6 bases, leaving 6 bases between the germline ends. CDR1 and CDR2 (germline): SGHRS, YFSETQ. CDR3: CASSLGSAGELFF. The CDR3, as DNA: TGCGCCAGCAGCTTGGGTTCTGCCGGGGAGCTGTTTTTT.

The chain recombines TRBV19 with TRBJ1-3; tentative D call: TRBD1 (6 bases). The germline V and J ends were trimmed by 4 bases and 3 bases, with 19 bases remaining between them. Germline V gene sequence: CDR1 LNHDA, CDR2 SQIVND (reference sequence). The CDR3 has 17 residues. As DNA, the CDR3 is TGTGCCAGTAGTACATCACAGGGTACTATCGTTGGAAACACCATATATTTT. Its translation is CASSTSQGTIVGNTIYF. Full variable domain (outside the CDR3, taken from reference TRBV19 and TRBJ1-3): DGGITQSPKYLFRKEGQNVTLSCEQNLNHDAMYWYRQDPGQGLRLIYYSQIVNDFQKGDIAEGYSVSREKKESFPLTVTSAQKNPTAFYLCASSTSQGTIVGNTIYFGEGSWLTVV.

The rearrangement joins TRBV4-1 to TRBJ2-7, with 8 bases that match TRBD1. The length of the CDR3 is 16 residues. V gave up 0 bases and J gave up 6 bases; unmatched junction bases: 10. Per the germline V gene, CDR1 is MGHRA and CDR2 is YSYEKL. CDR3 sequence: CASSQDRGTGVSEQYF. CDR3 DNA sequence: TGCGCCAGCAGCCAAGACAGGGGGACAGGTGTCTCCGAGCAGTACTTC.

This chain uses TRBV7-2 with TRBJ2-3; perhaps TRBD1 as D (6 bases). CDR3 length: 15 amino acids. Germline V gene lookup returns CDR1 SGHTA and CDR2 FQGNSA. Trimming took off 6 bases at V and 2 bases at J, with 15 bases between the two ends. The CDR3 DNA follows: TGTGCCAGCAGAAGGGGGATCCAACACACAGATACGCAGTATTTT. Translation gives CASRRGIQHTDTQYF. The full variable domain, its missing parts supplied by reference TRBV7-2 and TRBJ2-3, is GAGVSQSPSNKVTEKGKDVELRCDPISGHTALYWYRQSLGQGLEFLIYFQGNSAPDKSGLPSDRFSAERTGGSVSTLTIQRTQQEDSAVYLCASRRGIQHTDTQYFGPGTRLTVL.

The gene calls are TRBV6-6 and TRBJ1-2, with TRBD1 identical over 9 bases. The CDR3 is 16 residues long. CDR1 is MNHNY, CDR2 SVGAGI, per germline (reference sequence). The V gene end was trimmed by 5 bases and the J gene end by 4 bases; junction bases not matched to a gene: 11. CDR3 loop: CASSVSRDRAGYGYTF. The CDR3 DNA reads TGTGCCAGCAGTGTGTCCCGGGACAGGGCCGGCTATGGCTACACCTTC.

As to this clone: Sequence at one end of the junction differs from germline and may be a read error. This chain connects TRBV20-1 to TRBJ1-2; possibly TRBD1 for D (6 bases). This CDR3 is built from 11 residues. CDR1 and CDR2 (germline): DFQATT, SNEGSKA (reference sequence). CDR3 DNA sequence: TGCAGTGCTAGTCACGGGGGGCGTTGGCCCTTC. The encoded protein is CSASHGGRWPF.

The V call is TRBV11-2, the J call TRBJ1-6; the D is unclear. V gave up 5 bases and J gave up 0 bases, with 5 bases separating them. This CDR3 spans 14 amino acids. CDR1 SGHAT and CDR2 FQNNGV come from the germline V gene. CDR3 sequence (DNA): TGTGCCAGCAGCCTTAGCTCCTATAATTCACCCCTCCACTTT. Its protein is CASSLSSYNSPLHF.

CDR3 in DNA: TGTGCCAGCAGCCTCCGGACAGGAATGCAAGAGACCCAGTACTTC. It yields the protein CASSLRTGMQETQYF. This chain links TRBV7-8 with TRBJ2-5; 7 nucleotides line up with TRBD1. V shed 5 bases, J shed 2 bases, and the junction held 8 bases outside the gene matches. The CDR3 runs 15 residues. Germline V CDR1 and CDR2: SGHVS, FQNEAQ.